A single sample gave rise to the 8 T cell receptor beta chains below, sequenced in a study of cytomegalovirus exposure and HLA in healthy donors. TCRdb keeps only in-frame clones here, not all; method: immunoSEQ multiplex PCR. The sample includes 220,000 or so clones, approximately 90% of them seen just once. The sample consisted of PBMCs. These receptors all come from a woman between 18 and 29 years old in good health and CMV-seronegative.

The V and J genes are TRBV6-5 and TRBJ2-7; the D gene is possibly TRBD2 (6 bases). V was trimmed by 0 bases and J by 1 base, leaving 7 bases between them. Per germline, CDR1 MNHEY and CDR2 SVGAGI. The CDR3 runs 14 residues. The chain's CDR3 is CASSYSGGSYEQYF. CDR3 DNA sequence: TGTGCCAGCAGTTACTCCGGGGGATCCTACGAGCAGTACTTC.

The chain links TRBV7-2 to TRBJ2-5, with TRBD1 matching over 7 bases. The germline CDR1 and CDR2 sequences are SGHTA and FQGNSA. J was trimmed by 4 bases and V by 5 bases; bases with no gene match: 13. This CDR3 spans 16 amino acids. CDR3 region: CASSLTGDGGGETQYF. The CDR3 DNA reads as TGTGCCAGCAGCCTTACAGGGGACGGAGGCGGAGAGACCCAGTACTTC.

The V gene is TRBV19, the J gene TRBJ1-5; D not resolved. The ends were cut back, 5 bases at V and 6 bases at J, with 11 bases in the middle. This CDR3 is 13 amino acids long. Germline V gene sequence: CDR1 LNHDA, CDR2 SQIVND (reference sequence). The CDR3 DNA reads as TGTGCCAGTAGTTTACCCAGCGCTCAGCCCCAGCATTTT. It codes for CASSLPSAQPQHF.

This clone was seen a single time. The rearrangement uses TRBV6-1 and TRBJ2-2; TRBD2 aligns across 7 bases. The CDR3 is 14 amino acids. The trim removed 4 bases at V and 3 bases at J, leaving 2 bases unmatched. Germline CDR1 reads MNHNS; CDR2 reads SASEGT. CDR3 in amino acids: CASSAAGDTGELFF. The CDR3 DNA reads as TGTGCCAGCAGTGCGGCGGGGGACACCGGGGAGCTGTTTTTT.

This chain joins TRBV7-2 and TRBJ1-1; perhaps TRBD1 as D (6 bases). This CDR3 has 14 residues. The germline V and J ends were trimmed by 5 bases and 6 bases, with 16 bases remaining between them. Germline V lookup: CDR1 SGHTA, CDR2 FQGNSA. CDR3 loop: CASSNQGLIAEAFF. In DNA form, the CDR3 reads TGTGCCAGCAGCAATCAGGGGTTGATCGCTGAAGCTTTCTTT.

The CDR3 is CASSFLGQGSYEQYF. As DNA, the CDR3 is TGTGCCAGCAGTTTCTTGGGACAGGGTTCCTACGAGCAGTACTTC. The chain has TRBV7-9 and TRBJ2-7; the match to TRBD1 covers 9 bases. Germline V gene sequence: CDR1 SEHNR, CDR2 FQNEAQ (reference sequence). V was clipped by 6 bases and J by 1 base; unmatched bases: 7. This CDR3 has 15 residues.

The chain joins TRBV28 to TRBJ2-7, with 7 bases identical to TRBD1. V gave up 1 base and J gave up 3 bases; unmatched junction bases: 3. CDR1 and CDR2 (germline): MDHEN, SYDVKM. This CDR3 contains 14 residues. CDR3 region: CASSLSWTGYEQYF. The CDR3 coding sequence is TGTGCCAGCAGTTTATCCTGGACAGGCTACGAGCAGTACTTC.

The CDR3 DNA is TGTGCCAGCAGTTCTAGGTTCGTCGGGAGGAATGAGCAGTTCTTC. It translates to CASSSRFVGRNEQFF. The chain links TRBV27 to TRBJ2-1; 7 bases match TRBD2. With V trimmed by 4 bases and J by 7 bases, 10 bases remained unmatched. This CDR3 is 15 amino acids long. Germline lookup yields CDR1 MNHEY and CDR2 SMNVEV (reference sequence).